This T cell receptor (beta chain) was observed in a study of identical twins. This CDR3 has 17 amino acids. Trimming removed 4 bases from V and 6 bases from J, with 23 bases in between. Germline V gene sequence: CDR1 SGHRS, CDR2 YFSETQ. This clonotype was seen repeatedly, ten times or more. Its specificity is unknown. TCRdb reprocessed the 5' RACE reads with MiXCR, giving one entry per CDR3 protein. The table records some 330,000 distinct CDR3 sequences, 7% to 9.5% of them present only once. Study results and limitations: Fewer insertions characterized abundant cord blood beta clonotypes, whereas memory repertoires showed none. For zero-insertion analyses, partial confounding could come from invariant MAIT and iNKT cells.

The sequence derives from a woman aged 45-65 years in good health. Specimen: naive T cells sorted from blood. This chain uses TRBV5-1 with TRBJ2-1; weak D call: TRBD1 (6 bases). The CDR3 DNA sequence: TGCGCCAGCAGCCTAGGGACAATCCTTGGGGAATTCAATGAGCAGTTCTTC. Amino acid sequence: CASSLGTILGEFNEQFF.